The 19 T cell receptor beta chains below come from one sample, sequenced in a study of cytomegalovirus exposure and HLA in healthy donors. Both 60 Vbeta primers and 13 Jbeta primers went into the PCR. Some clones are missing from TCRdb's copy, which holds only in-frame ones; the method was immunoSEQ multiplex PCR. The profile shows roughly 150,000 clones, nearly 80% of them singletons. Material: PBMCs. The receptors originated from a woman in her twenties or thirties in good health and CMV-seronegative.

This clone was found a few times. The V and J genes are TRBV18 and TRBJ2-3; D is possibly TRBD2 (6 bases). CDR1 is KGHSH and CDR2 is LQKENI in the germline V gene. The CDR3 loop spans 15 amino acids. The ends were cut back, 4 bases at V and 2 bases at J, with 13 bases in the middle. The CDR3 nucleotides are TGTGCCAGCTCACAGGGCAGGAGGGACACAGATACGCAGTATTTT. This sequence encodes CASSQGRRDTDTQYF.

The chain links TRBV12-5 to TRBJ1-6; D is possibly TRBD1 (6 bases). Germline CDR1 reads LGHNT; CDR2 reads FRNRAP. Trimming took off 5 bases at V and 7 bases at J, with 9 bases between the two ends. There are 13 residues in the CDR3. The CDR3, as DNA: TGTGCTAGTGGTCTAGGGGGAAATTCACCCCTCCACTTT. It translates to CASGLGGNSPLHF.

The V call is TRBV7-2, the J call TRBJ2-1, with D possibly TRBD2 on 6 matching bases. The CDR3 covers 17 residues. Deletions cut 5 bases from V and 4 bases from J, with 21 bases between. Germline assignment: CDR1 SGHTA and CDR2 FQGNSA. The CDR3 bases are TGTGCCAGCAGCCTAATCACGGGACTCGCCGCTTACAATGAGCAGTTCTTC. As protein: CASSLITGLAAYNEQFF.

V is TRBV6-6 and J is TRBJ1-5; D is uncertain. The V gene lost 7 bases and the J gene lost 6 bases, with 13 bases spanning the gap. Germline V gene data show CDR1 as MNHNY and CDR2 as SVGAGI (reference sequence). The CDR3 totals 13 residues. The DNA for the CDR3 is TGTGCCAGCACCAAACGAGAGGGTCAGCCCCAGCATTTT. It yields the protein CASTKREGQPQHF.

The gene calls are TRBV27 and TRBJ2-2; 7 bases match TRBD1. Germline CDR1 and CDR2: MNHEY and SMNVEV (reference sequence). This CDR3 is 14 amino acids long. The ends lost 11 bases at V and 4 bases at J; junction bases unmatched: 10. CDR3 DNA sequence: TGTGCCTCTACAGGGGTTCCGGGCACCGGGGAGCTGTTTTTT. It codes for CASTGVPGTGELFF.

V is TRBV5-1 and J is TRBJ1-1; 11 nucleotides match TRBD1. The CDR3 is 17 residues long. Trimming cost V 0 bases and J 1 base; bases outside gene matches: 5. The V gene's germline CDR1 is SGHRS and CDR2 YFSETQ. The CDR3 nucleotides are TGCGCCAGCAGCTTGGTCGGACAGGGGGCGAAGAACACTGAAGCTTTCTTT. It yields the protein CASSLVGQGAKNTEAFF.

The J gene is TRBJ1-1, the V gene TRBV6-5; TRBD1 agrees at 10 bases. V lost 4 bases, J lost 4 bases, and 3 bases stayed unmatched. CDR1 is MNHEY and CDR2 is SVGAGI in the germline V gene. The CDR3 sequence is 14 residues long. Here the CDR3 DNA reads TGTGCCAGCAGTTTGACAGGGGGCGGCACTGAAGCTTTCTTT. Encoded protein: CASSLTGGGTEAFF.

V usage is TRBV6-6 and J usage is TRBJ1-6, with D perhaps TRBD1 (6 bases). The CDR3 consists of 14 residues. Trimming pared 2 bases from V and 7 bases from J, leaving 9 bases between. Germline V gene lookup returns CDR1 MNHNY and CDR2 SVGAGI (reference sequence). The CDR3 DNA reads as TGTGCCAGCAGTTACCCAGGGGCCAATTCACCCCTCCACTTT. The encoded protein is CASSYPGANSPLHF.

The chain has TRBV7-9 and TRBJ1-1, with D perhaps matching TRBD1 (5 bases). CDR3 length equals 14 residues. Trimming cost V 5 bases and J 1 base, with 11 bases left between them. Germline CDR1 and CDR2: SEHNR and FQNEAQ (reference sequence). In DNA form, the CDR3 reads TGTGCCAGCAGCGTTTCCGGGGGGAACACTGAAGCTTTCTTT. As protein: CASSVSGGNTEAFF.

The chain uses TRBV9 and TRBJ1-1; D gene unclear. Germline CDR1 and CDR2: SGDLS and YYNGEE. CDR3 length equals 15 residues. Trimming removed 0 bases from V and 0 bases from J, with 9 bases in between. CDR3 sequence reads: CASSVVSQLNTEAFF. CDR3 in DNA: TGTGCCAGCAGCGTAGTTTCACAGCTGAACACTGAAGCTTTCTTT.

The chain is built from TRBV28 and TRBJ1-1, with D perhaps matching TRBD1 (6 bases). The V end lost 5 bases, the J end lost 5 bases, and 18 bases lay between the germline ends. Looked up from germline, CDR1 is MDHEN and CDR2 is SYDVKM. The CDR3 contains 15 residues. The CDR3 is CASSPEGGVKTEAFF. The DNA for the CDR3 is TGTGCCAGCAGTCCGGAAGGGGGGGTAAAGACTGAAGCTTTCTTT.

This clone was counted between two and nine times. This chain connects TRBV25-1 to TRBJ2-1, with 12 bases that match TRBD2. CDR1 MGHDK and CDR2 SYGVNS come from the germline V gene. There are 16 residues in the CDR3. V lost 4 bases, J lost 12 bases, and 13 bases stayed unmatched. CDR3 amino acids: CASSGTGTSGLRGQFF. In nucleotides, the CDR3 is TGTGCCAGCAGTGGAACTGGGACTAGCGGGCTCCGGGGGCAGTTCTTC.

The chain has TRBV12-5 and TRBJ1-1, with 8 bases that match TRBD1. The CDR3 has 14 amino acids. V shed 7 bases and J 1 base; nucleotides not matched to a gene: 5. CDR1 and CDR2 (germline): LGHNT, FRNRAP. The DNA for the CDR3 is TGTGCTAGTGCCTTGGACAGGGAGAACACTGAAGCTTTCTTT. This gives the protein CASALDRENTEAFF.

The chain carries TRBV9 and TRBJ1-2; 7 bases are shared with TRBD1. V trimming: 0 bases; J trimming: 3 bases; junction bases outside the gene matches: 11. This CDR3 comprises 17 residues. Germline CDR1 and CDR2: SGDLS and YYNGEE. Here the CDR3 DNA reads TGTGCCAGCAGCGTAGTGTCAGGGGGGTTAGGTGACTATGGCTACACCTTC. This translates into CASSVVSGGLGDYGYTF.

The chain is built from TRBV7-7 and TRBJ2-3; 8 nucleotides line up with TRBD1. Looked up from germline, CDR1 is SSHAT and CDR2 is FNYEAQ (reference sequence). The CDR3 totals 14 residues. V trimming: 5 bases; J trimming: 1 base; junction bases outside the gene matches: 2. CDR3 sequence: CASSQGAGTDTQYF. The CDR3 bases are TGTGCCAGCAGCCAGGGGGCAGGCACAGATACGCAGTATTTT.

The rearrangement uses TRBV5-1 and TRBJ1-2; D is perhaps TRBD1 (5 bases). Germline values: CDR1 SGHRS, CDR2 YFSETQ. The CDR3 runs 15 residues. Trimming left V 4 bases short and J 7 bases short, with 20 bases between. The DNA for the CDR3 is TGCGCCAGCAGCGACAGAGGGAGGGTGGTGAGTGGCTACACCTTC. This translates into CASSDRGRVVSGYTF.

V gene TRBV6-5 combines with J gene TRBJ2-1; TRBD1 matches 8 bases. V shed 8 bases, J shed 7 bases, and the junction held 4 bases outside the gene matches. Germline CDR1 is MNHEY and CDR2 is SVGAGI. The CDR3 covers 12 residues. The CDR3 reads CASWTGSNEQFF. The CDR3 DNA reads as TGTGCCAGCTGGACAGGGAGTAATGAGCAGTTCTTC.

V and J are TRBV5-1 and TRBJ2-3; TRBD2 is a possible D gene (7 bases). This CDR3 has 13 amino acids. The germline V gene has CDR1 SGHRS and CDR2 YFSETQ. The V end was cut by 5 bases, the J end by 2 bases, with 9 bases between. The CDR3 nucleotides read TGCGCCAGCAGGGCGGGGGCCACAGATACGCAGTATTTT. Translation: CASRAGATDTQYF.

This clone appeared a single time. V and J are TRBV6-5 and TRBJ2-7; 7 bases fit TRBD1. The CDR3 runs to 14 residues. J lost 2 bases, V lost 2 bases, and 3 bases had no gene match. Looked up from germline, CDR1 is MNHEY and CDR2 is SVGAGI. In DNA, the CDR3 is TGTGCCAGCAGTTACCGACAGGGTACCTACGAGCAGTACTTC. Translation gives CASSYRQGTYEQYF.